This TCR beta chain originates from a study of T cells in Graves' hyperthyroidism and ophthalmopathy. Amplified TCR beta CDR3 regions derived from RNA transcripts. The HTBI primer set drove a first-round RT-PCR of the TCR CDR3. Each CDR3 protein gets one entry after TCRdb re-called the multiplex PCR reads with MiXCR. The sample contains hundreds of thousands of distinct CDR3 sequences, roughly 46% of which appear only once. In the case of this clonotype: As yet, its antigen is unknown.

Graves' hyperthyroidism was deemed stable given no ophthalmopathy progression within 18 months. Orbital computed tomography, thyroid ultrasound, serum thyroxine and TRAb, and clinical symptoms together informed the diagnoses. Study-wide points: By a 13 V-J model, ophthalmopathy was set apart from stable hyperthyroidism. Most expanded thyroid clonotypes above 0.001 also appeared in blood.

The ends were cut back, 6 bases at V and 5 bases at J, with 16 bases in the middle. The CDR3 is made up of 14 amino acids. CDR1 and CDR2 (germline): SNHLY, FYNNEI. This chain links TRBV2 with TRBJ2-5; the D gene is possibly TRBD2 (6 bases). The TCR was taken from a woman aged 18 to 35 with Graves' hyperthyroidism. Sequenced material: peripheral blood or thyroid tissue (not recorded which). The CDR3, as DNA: TGTGCCAGCAGACCCGGGGGAACGCGGGAGACCCAGTACTTC. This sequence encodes CASRPGGTRETQYF.